This T cell receptor (beta chain) was found in a study of Ad26.COV2.S vaccination and SARS-CoV-2 variants (dated by TCRdb to the early 2020s). Concerning the study at large: Vaccine-arm donors were drawn from COV1001, a multicentre, randomized, double-blind, placebo-controlled phase I-IIa trial of Ad26.COV2.S in healthy adults. Ad26.COV2.S was administered intramuscularly at 5 x 10^10 or 1 x 10^11 viral particles, either as a single shot or as two shots given 56 days apart. TCRbeta repertoire sequencing was used to assess the specificity and breadth of SARS-CoV-2-reactive T cell receptors after Ad26.COV2.S vaccination. The TCR-sequenced set comprised approximately 30 samples: around 20 Ad26.COV2.S vaccine recipients, 5 placebo recipients and 8 SARS-CoV-2 convalescent individuals. Trial participants were randomized into five groups of five: low-dose or high-dose Ad26.COV2.S given once or twice, or placebo on both occasions. Investigators remained blinded to trial group allocation during experiments and outcome assessment. Overall study results and their limits: The authors noted that total T cell responses may have been underestimated by the TCR breadth and depth analyses. Compared with placebo recipients, Ad26.COV2.S recipients showed higher spike-specific TCR breadth (P = 0.0014). After vaccination, substantial breadth of spike-specific CD8+ and CD4+ T cell responses was reported. Vaccine and placebo recipients had similar non-spike TCR breadth, a finding consistent with the vaccine containing only spike. The study was not powered for comparison of responses between vaccine doses or regimens.

A note on this clone: There is no known antigen for this receptor. Base qualities are not provided; no much larger clone lies one nucleotide away.

The immunoSEQ Assay was used to sequence TCRbeta CDR3 regions. After extraction, genomic DNA underwent amplification by bias-controlled multiplex PCR, followed by high-throughput sequencing. From the authors' description of their analysis: To quantify the absolute abundance of every unique TCRbeta CDR3 region, sequences were collapsed and filtered. T cell fraction was estimated by normalization of TCRbeta template counts to usable DNA, with usable DNA being measured through amplification of reference genes present in all nucleated cells. Repertoire TCRs were annotated as SARS-CoV-2-specific when V gene, CDR3 amino acid sequence and J gene were exactly matched to a known reactive TCR set. The reference SARS-CoV-2 TCR set was obtained from MIRA and was filtered for enrichment in COVID-19-positive ImmuneCODE repertoires, whereby public or cross-reactive TCRs were removed. Drawing on the MIRA antigens, annotated TCRs were analysed further at the level of specific ORF or position within ORF. Breadth was defined as annotated unique rearrangements over total unique productive rearrangements; depth was the summed frequency of those rearrangements. Two-sided Wilcoxon rank-sum tests were used to compare TCR breadth between groups. TCRdb took over this immuneACCESS table, retaining in-frame rearrangements with V and J assigned. Such tables are incomplete; in checked studies, under half of the missing clones stem from an unresolved V gene, and the remainder is unexplained. V and J calls and clone size are those listed in that table; D and trimming were worked out from the DNA. The sample contains some 320,000 clones, approximately 86% of them found a single time. Jointly, the top ten make up 1.9% of the sample.

The cysteine opens and the phenylalanine closes a CDR3 of 15 amino acids. Of all the DNA, just the CDR3 is kept, 45 bases in frame from base 1. The germline V gene yields SGHRS for CDR1 and YFSETQ for CDR2. Relative to germline, V is missing 0 bases and J is missing 3 bases, with 2 bases of the junction outside any gene match. In the paper's terms, the treatment or condition label means: over 15 received Ad26.COV2.S at low or high dose, single or two shots; roughly five received placebo; per-sample allocation not given. For vaccine and placebo recipients, the sequenced repertoires came from samples collected on day 63 after the first injection. In Cohort 1b, around 25 adults aged 18-55 years were enrolled at a single site in Boston, USA, between 29 July and 7 August 2020. Ad26.COV2.S was a replication-incompetent adenovirus type 26 vector that expressed a prefusion-stabilized SARS-CoV-2 spike protein derived from the original Wuhan strain.

Specimen: peripheral blood, collected in a trial of Ad26.COV2.S vaccine versus placebo. This chain is built from TRBV5-1 and TRBJ2-1; 8 central bases correspond to TRBD2. The source of this sequence is a person aged 18-60 years who received the Ad26.COV2.S COVID-19 vaccine or a placebo. The CDR3 region reads CASSLVAGNYNEQFF. At the DNA level, the sequence is TGCGCCAGCAGCTTGGTAGCGGGGAACTACAATGAGCAGTTCTTC.